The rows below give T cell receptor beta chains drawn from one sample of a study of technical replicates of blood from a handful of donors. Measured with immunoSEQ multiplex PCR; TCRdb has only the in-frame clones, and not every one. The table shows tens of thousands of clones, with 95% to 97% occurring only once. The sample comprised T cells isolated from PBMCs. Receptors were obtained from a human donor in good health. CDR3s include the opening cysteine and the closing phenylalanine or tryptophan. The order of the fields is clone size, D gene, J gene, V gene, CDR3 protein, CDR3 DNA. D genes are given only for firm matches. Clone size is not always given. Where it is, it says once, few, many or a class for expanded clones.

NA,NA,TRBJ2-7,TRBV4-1,CASSPLAGINEQYF,TGCGCCAGCAGCCCATTGGCCGGGATCAACGAGCAGTACTTC
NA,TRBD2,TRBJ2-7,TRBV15,CATSPPGEGRIEQYF,TGTGCCACCAGCCCCCCGGGGGAGGGCCGTATCGAGCAGTACTTC
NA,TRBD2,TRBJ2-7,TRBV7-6,CASSLSGRGYEQYF,TGTGCCAGCAGCTTAAGCGGGAGAGGCTACGAGCAGTACTTC
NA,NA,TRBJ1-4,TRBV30,CAWSPRVDEKLFF,TGTGCCTGGTCCCCCAGGGTTGACGAAAAACTGTTTTTT
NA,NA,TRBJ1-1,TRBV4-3,CASSQPGSTEAFF,TGCGCCAGCAGCCAACCGGGTTCTACTGAAGCTTTCTTT
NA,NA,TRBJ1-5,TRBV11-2,CASSLLGGWNQPQHF,TGTGCCAGCAGCTTATTGGGGGGATGGAATCAGCCCCAGCATTTT
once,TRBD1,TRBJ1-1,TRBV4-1,CASSHRQGVLLEATEAFF,TGCGCCAGCAGCCATAGACAGGGGGTCTTGTTGGAGGCCACTGAAGCTTTCTTT
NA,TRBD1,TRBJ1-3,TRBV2,CASGTAPDTIYF,TGTGCCAGTGGGACAGCTCCAGACACCATATATTTT
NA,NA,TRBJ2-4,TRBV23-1,CASSQNLLGRTKNIQYF,TGCGCCAGCAGTCAAAACCTCCTGGGGAGAACCAAAAACATTCAGTACTTC
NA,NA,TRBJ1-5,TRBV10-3,CAISESGQAHQPQHF,TGTGCCATCAGTGAGTCGGGGCAGGCCCATCAGCCCCAGCATTTT
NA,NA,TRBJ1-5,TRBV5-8,CASSLFGGLSNQPQHF,TGTGCCAGCAGCTTGTTCGGGGGGCTTAGCAATCAGCCCCAGCATTTT
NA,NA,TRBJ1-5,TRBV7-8,CASSLRQYSNQPQHF,TGTGCCAGCAGCCTACGACAGTATAGCAATCAGCCCCAGCATTTT
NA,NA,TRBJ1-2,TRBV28,CASQTYLRGVNYGYTF,TGTGCCAGTCAAACATACCTCCGGGGGGTTAACTATGGCTACACCTTC
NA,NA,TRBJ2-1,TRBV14,CATSMDSWNEQFF,TGTGCCACCTCTATGGACAGCTGGAATGAGCAGTTCTTC
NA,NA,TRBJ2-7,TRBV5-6,CASSLITGEQYF,TGTGCCAGCAGCTTGATTACGGGCGAGCAGTACTTC
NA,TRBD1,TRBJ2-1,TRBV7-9,CASSLKGATRVGDNEQFF,TGTGCCAGCAGCTTAAAGGGGGCGACCCGGGTAGGCGACAATGAGCAGTTCTTC
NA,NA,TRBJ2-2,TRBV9,CASSPRTGYTGELFF,TGTGCCAGCAGCCCTAGAACAGGGTATACCGGGGAGCTGTTTTTT
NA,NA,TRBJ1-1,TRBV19,CASSMGTLNTEAFF,TGTGCCAGTAGTATGGGGACATTGAACACTGAAGCTTTCTTT
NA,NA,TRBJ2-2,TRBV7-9,CASSLWGVDTGELFF,TGTGCCAGCAGCTTGTGGGGGGTCGACACCGGGGAGCTGTTTTTT
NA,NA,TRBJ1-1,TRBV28,CASSLGAQTEAFF,TGTGCCAGCAGTTTGGGGGCGCAGACTGAAGCTTTCTTT
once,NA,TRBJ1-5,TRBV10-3,CAISEQVLGFRHF,TGTGCCATCAGTGAACAGGTCCTAGGATTTAGGCATTTT
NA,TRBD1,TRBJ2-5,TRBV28,CASRPTGAETQYF,TGTGCCAGCAGACCCACAGGGGCGGAGACCCAGTACTTC
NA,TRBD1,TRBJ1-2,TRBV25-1,CASSEWGTGEVFNGYTF,TGTGCCAGCAGTGAATGGGGAACAGGGGAGGTCTTCAATGGCTACACCTTC
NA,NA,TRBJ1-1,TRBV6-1,CASKSEPRNTEAFF,TGTGCCAGCAAAAGTGAACCGAGGAACACTGAAGCTTTCTTT
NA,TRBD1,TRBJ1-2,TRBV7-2,CASSLQPGQGGYTF,TGTGCCAGCAGCTTACAGCCGGGACAGGGAGGCTACACCTTC
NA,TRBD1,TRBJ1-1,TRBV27,CASSWTGGAAEAFF,TGTGCCAGCAGTTGGACAGGGGGCGCGGCTGAAGCTTTCTTT
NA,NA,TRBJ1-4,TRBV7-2,CASSEQVTATNEKLFF,TGTGCCAGCAGTGAACAGGTCACTGCAACTAATGAAAAACTGTTTTTT